This T cell receptor beta chain emerged from a study of shared clonotypes between healthy human individuals (dated by TCRdb to 2020 to 2021). Study-wide context: A couple of women and three men aged 18 to 49 years were included in the cohort. Blood TCR repertoires of 5 or 6 healthy adults were deeply sequenced to estimate repertoire size and the extent of clonotype sharing between individuals. To increase sequencing depth and limit assay-specific biases, TCR repertoire library preparation and sequencing were carried out by different laboratories using diverse techniques. Each donor's leukapheresis produced roughly between roughly 0.9 and 9 billion PBMCs.

CDR1 and CDR2 are read off the germline V gene as KGHSH and LQKENI. Reading from cysteine to phenylalanine, the CDR3 counts 14 amino acids. Kept here is only the CDR3 DNA, which spans 42 bases and is read in frame from base 1. Trimming takes 6 bases from V and 0 bases from J, and the germline ends sit 10 bases apart. The donors were healthy, HIV-negative adults who had no recently reported acute infections or vaccinations. Every donor was a Caucasian adult living in Nashville, Tennessee, USA. For unsorted samples, roughly 86 million PBMCs were counted and genomic DNA was extracted with the QIAamp DNA Blood Mini kit. Blood was obtained by leukapheresis, after which PBMCs were separated by Ficoll-Histopaque density gradient centrifugation and cryopreserved in liquid nitrogen vapor phase. This clone was observed a single time. Its antigen is currently not known. No base-level quality is on record; no much larger clone is a single base apart.

TCR CDR3 regions were amplified from genomic DNA by multiplex PCR using the deep immunoSEQ assay. Genomic DNA extracted from each cell subset was distributed evenly over all wells of several immunoSEQ 96-well plates, and each plate served as one replicate. Each replicate PCR for unsorted PBMC received approximately 300 ng genomic DNA, equal to approximately 29,000 T cell genomes. Genomic DNA from unsorted PBMC was sequenced over ten immunoSEQ deep assay plates. Purified libraries were quantified with a Qubit 3.0 fluorometer, sized on a Bioanalyzer 2100, and re-quantified with the KAPA Library Quantification kit. Every immunoSEQ 96-well plate was sequenced on a dedicated single-read 150-cycle Illumina NextSeq 550 flow cell. Processing in the source paper ran as follows. Because only junctional sequences without quality scores were contained in the immunoSEQ output, filtering matching that applied to full-length reads could not be performed. Sequences were annotated with PyIR, a Python wrapper for IgBLAST v1.9, and V/J genes and CDR3 were assigned using IMGT germline references. Any read was removed if the V/J assignment was weak (E-value above 1e-6), the CDR3 was missing, or the read contained stop codons, out-of-frame junctions, or ambiguous translated residues. V3J clonotypes were defined as sequences sharing an identical inferred V gene, J gene, and CDR3 amino acid sequence. Percentage overlap between repertoires was computed as shared unique clonotypes divided by the size of the smaller repertoire. Repertoire richness was assessed with RTK rarefaction, the Chao1 estimator, and Recon v2.1 estimates of unobserved clonotypes. Sourced from immuneACCESS, this table was stored by TCRdb with only in-frame sequences that have V and J called. A share of the clones is absent; for the studies checked, an unresolved V gene accounts for under half, and the remainder has no known explanation. That table supplies the V and J calls and clone size; D and trimming were determined from the DNA. This sample is represented by about 450,000 clones; around 75% of them were singletons. The biggest ten clones account for around 13% of the sample.

What the work shows at the level of the full study, not this receptor alone: Sampling was restricted to blood, and TCR repertoires in tissue are likely to differ from TCR repertoires in blood. Based on pairwise subsampling, the degree of clonotype sharing among donors was expected to be affected by sequencing depth. Because the study included a small number of donors, the genetic and exposure-history diversity represented was limited.

The receptor was isolated from a woman aged 40 to 50 in good health. Some clones in this sample may be carry-over from other donors' samples. Recombination joined TRBV18 with TRBJ2-3; the D segment cannot be called with confidence. Sequenced material: PBMCs. The CDR3: CASSTRPSTDTQYF. The bases are TGTGCCAGCTCGACCAGACCGAGCACAGATACGCAGTATTTT.